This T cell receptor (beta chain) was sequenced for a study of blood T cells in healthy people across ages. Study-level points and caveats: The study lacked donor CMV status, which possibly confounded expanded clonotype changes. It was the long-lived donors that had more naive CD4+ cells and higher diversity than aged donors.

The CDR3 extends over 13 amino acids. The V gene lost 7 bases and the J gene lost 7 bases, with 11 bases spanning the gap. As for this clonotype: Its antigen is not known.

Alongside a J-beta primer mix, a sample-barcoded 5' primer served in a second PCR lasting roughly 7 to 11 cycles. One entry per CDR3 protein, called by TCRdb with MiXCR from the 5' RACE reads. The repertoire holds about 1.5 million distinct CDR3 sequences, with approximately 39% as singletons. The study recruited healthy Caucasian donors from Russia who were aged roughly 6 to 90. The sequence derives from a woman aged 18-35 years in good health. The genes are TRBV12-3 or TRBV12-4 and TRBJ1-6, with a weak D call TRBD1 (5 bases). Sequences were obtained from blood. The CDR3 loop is CASTSQGNSPLHF. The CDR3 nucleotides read TGTGCCAGCACGTCGCAGGGCAATTCACCCCTCCACTTT.